The 21 T cell receptor beta chains below were found in one sample sequenced in a study of CD8+CD57+ T cells in acquired aplastic anemia. TCR beta VDJ and CDR3 profiling used genomic DNA as template. TCRdb reprocessed the reads with MiXCR, giving one entry per CDR3 protein. The data contain more than 150,000 distinct CDR3 sequences, 40% to 55% of them seen just once; the ten biggest clones take up 2.9%. The sample was sorted CD4+, CD8+, or CD8+CD57+ T cells (not recorded which) from PBMCs. The receptors here all came from a human donor in good health.

On this clonotype: A much larger clonotype is one base distant, so this may be a read error. The chain links TRBV5-6 to TRBJ2-7, with a tentative D call TRBD2 (5 bases). The germline V and J ends were trimmed by 3 bases and 7 bases, with 20 bases remaining between them. The CDR3 contains 15 residues. Germline CDR1 and CDR2: SGHDT and YYEEEE. The CDR3 protein is CASSSERTLYNEQYF. CDR3 sequence (DNA): TGTGCCAGCAGCTCCGAGCGGACCCTATACAATGAGCAGTACTTC.

Many counts were recorded for this clonotype. The J gene is TRBJ2-2, the V gene TRBV5-1; 14 bases agree with TRBD2. Germline V gene lookup returns CDR1 SGHRS and CDR2 YFSETQ. V trimming: 5 bases; J trimming: 4 bases; junction bases outside the gene matches: 7. This CDR3 region has 17 residues. This CDR3 is CASSSGLAGVGTGELFF. In nucleotides, the CDR3 is TGCGCCAGCAGTTCGGGACTAGCGGGAGTCGGCACCGGGGAGCTGTTTTTT.

The chain's CDR3 is CSASYAGRIQETQYF. For the CDR3, the DNA is TGCAGTGCTAGTTATGCCGGCCGGATACAAGAGACCCAGTACTTC. The chain combines TRBV20-1 with TRBJ2-5; D is undetermined. Trimming removed 3 bases from V and 2 bases from J, with 16 bases in between. The CDR3 totals 15 residues. The germline gives CDR1 DFQATT, CDR2 SNEGSKA (reference sequence).

This clonotype showed up just a few times. CDR3: CASSREIRDRVSRSGNTIYF. The CDR3, as DNA: TGTGCCAGCAGCCGAGAAATCCGGGACAGGGTCTCGCGCTCTGGAAACACCATATATTTT. The V gene is TRBV4-2, the J gene TRBJ1-3; 9 bases agree with TRBD1. The germline gives CDR1 LGHNA, CDR2 YNFKEQ. This CDR3 comprises 20 residues. The V segment lost 4 bases and the J segment 0 bases; nucleotides outside the gene matches: 16.

The chain has TRBV25-1 and TRBJ1-2; D unresolved. Trimming took 1 base from V and 3 from J, leaving 9 bases between them. Germline values: CDR1 MGHDK, CDR2 SYGVNS. This CDR3 has 14 residues. CDR3 DNA sequence: TGTGCCAGCAGTGAATGGGCCCGAGACTATGGCTACACCTTC. It is translated as CASSEWARDYGYTF.

Points on this clonotype: The junction shows a germline mismatch at one end, possibly a read error. V is TRBV5-4 and J is TRBJ2-1, with no clear D. The V gene's germline CDR1 is SGHNT and CDR2 YYREEE (reference sequence). The CDR3 sequence is 15 residues long. The CDR3 region is CASSLKGLNYNEHFF. CDR3 nucleotides: TGTGCCAGCAGCTTGAAGGGTTTAAACTACAATGAGCATTTCTTC.

The V gene is TRBV29-1, the J gene TRBJ2-7; D is undetermined. CDR1 is SQVTM and CDR2 is ANQGSEA in the germline V gene. The CDR3 runs 15 residues. CDR3 nucleotides: TGCAGTGCTTTAACCCGGACCATAAGCTCCTACGAGCAGTACTTC. This translates into CSALTRTISSYEQYF.

This clonotype has ten or more counts. The rearrangement links TRBV6-1 to TRBJ1-2, with no clear D. The length of the CDR3 is 12 residues. Germline V gene data show CDR1 as MNHNS and CDR2 as SASEGT. V was pared by 6 bases and J by 1 base, with 6 bases between. The CDR3 bases are TGTGCCAGCAGGGCTCGTAACTATGGCTACACCTTC. Translation gives CASRARNYGYTF.

This clonotype has ten or more counts. This chain's CDR3 is CASSLDWGSGANVLTF. DNA for the CDR3: TGTGCCAGCAGCTTAGACTGGGGATCTGGGGCCAACGTCCTGACTTTC. The chain recombines TRBV7-9 with TRBJ2-6; D is ambiguous. The CDR3 is made up of 16 amino acids. The ends were cut back, 1 base at V and 1 base at J, with 8 bases in the middle. CDR1 and CDR2 (germline): SEHNR, FQNEAQ (reference sequence).

This clonotype appeared many times. The gene calls are TRBV4-2 and TRBJ2-3; 14 nucleotides line up with TRBD2. The CDR3 length is 16 residues. The V and J ends lost 5 bases and 7 bases, in that order; junction bases with no gene match: 8. Germline V gives CDR1 LGHNA, CDR2 YNFKEQ. CDR3 protein: CASSGGTSGRGYTQYF. The CDR3 DNA follows: TGTGCCAGCAGCGGAGGGACTAGCGGGAGAGGTTATACGCAGTATTTT.

This clonotype was counted at least ten times. The gene calls are TRBV6-1 and TRBJ2-7; 10 positions agree with TRBD2. V lost 7 bases, J lost 2 bases, and 8 bases stayed unmatched. The CDR3 is 15 amino acids. Germline values: CDR1 MNHNS, CDR2 SASEGT. Written as DNA, the CDR3 is TGTGCCAGCACCCTCAGCGGGAGGGCCGCCTACGAGCAGTACTTC. Translation: CASTLSGRAAYEQYF.

This clonotype was picked up many times. This chain joins TRBV5-1 and TRBJ2-7, with D possibly TRBD2 on 6 matching bases. V lost 3 bases to trimming and J lost 0 bases, with 10 bases between them. CDR1 SGHRS and CDR2 YFSETQ come from the germline V gene. The CDR3 sequence is 14 residues long. CDR3 amino acids: CASSWRDGSYEQYF. The CDR3 DNA follows: TGCGCCAGCAGCTGGAGGGACGGCTCCTACGAGCAGTACTTC.

This clonotype was recorded only once. A junction end diverges from the germline sequence, so it may reflect a read error. The chain uses TRBV7-8 and TRBJ2-1; tentatively, D is TRBD1 (5 bases). The CDR3 is made up of 13 amino acids. Germline CDR1 and CDR2: SGHVS and FQNEAQ. In DNA form, the CDR3 reads TGTGCCAGCAGCCGAGACAGAAGCAATCAGCAGTTCTTC. It yields the protein CASSRDRSNQQFF.

This clonotype was seen more than once but under ten times. The gene calls are TRBV28 and TRBJ2-7; either TRBD1 or TRBD2 may supply D (5 bases each). The V end lost 4 bases, the J end lost 0 bases, and 10 bases lay between the germline ends. Germline V gene lookup returns CDR1 MDHEN and CDR2 SYDVKM. The CDR3 is 14 amino acids. This chain's CDR3 is CASSWRTISYEQYF. CDR3 nucleotides: TGTGCCAGCAGTTGGAGGACAATCTCCTACGAGCAGTACTTC.

This clonotype was seen at least ten times. The chain couples TRBV2 to TRBJ2-1, with 7 bases that match TRBD2. This CDR3 contains 14 residues. The germline V gene has CDR1 SNHLY and CDR2 FYNNEI. The V and J ends lost 8 bases and 6 bases, in that order; junction bases with no gene match: 10. This chain's CDR3 is CASHRELATNEQFF. CDR3 DNA: TGTGCCAGCCACCGGGAACTAGCGACCAATGAGCAGTTCTTC. The complete variable domain, with remaining parts taken from reference TRBV2 and TRBJ2-1, reads EPEVTQTPSHQVTQMGQEVILRCVPISNHLYFYWYRQILGQKVEFLVSFYNNEISEKSEIFDDQFSVERPDGSNFTLKIRSTKLEDSAMYFCASHRELATNEQFFGPGTRLTVL.

The genes are TRBV25-1 and TRBJ2-3, with 9 bases lining up with TRBD1. CDR1 is MGHDK, CDR2 SYGVNS, per germline. With 6 bases clipped from V and 2 bases from J, the junction kept 12 bases outside the gene matches. This CDR3 is built from 17 residues. The CDR3 sequence is CASSRRRGQGFTDTQYF. The CDR3 DNA reads TGTGCCAGCAGCCGACGCCGGGGACAGGGTTTCACAGATACGCAGTATTTT.

V usage is TRBV9 and J usage is TRBJ2-7; D remains ambiguous. The ends were cut back, 0 bases at V and 7 bases at J, with 14 bases in the middle. Germline CDR1 and CDR2: SGDLS and YYNGEE. The CDR3 covers 14 residues. DNA of the CDR3: TGTGCCAGCAGCGTAGAGTCCGATAGTGGGGAGCAGTACTTC. The encoded protein is CASSVESDSGEQYF. Drawing the rest from reference TRBV9 and TRBJ2-7, the complete variable domain is DSGVTQTPKHLITATGQRVTLRCSPRSGDLSVYWYQQSLDQGLQFLIQYYNGEERAKGNILERFSAQQFPDLHSELNLSSLELGDSALYFCASSVESDSGEQYFGPGTRLTVT.

J is TRBJ1-4 and V is TRBV2; D gene unclear. CDR3 length: 14 amino acids. CDR1 and CDR2 (germline): SNHLY, FYNNEI. CDR3 region: CALIRVGDNEKLFF. In nucleotides, the CDR3 is TGTGCGCTGATTAGGGTCGGGGATAATGAAAAACTGTTTTTT.

The table lists this clonotype with a few counts. This rearrangement joins TRBV11-2 to TRBJ2-3, with 8 bases matching TRBD2. In germline, CDR1 is SGHAT, CDR2 FQNNGV. The CDR3 is 19 amino acids. After removal of 0 bases from V and 2 bases from J, the junction contained 13 bases not matched to a gene. CDR3 sequence (DNA): TGTGCCAGCAGCTTAGAATTAGGATTCGGGGGGGTTGCCACAGATACGCAGTATTTT. It translates to CASSLELGFGGVATDTQYF.

This clonotype was seen a few times. The gene calls are TRBV24-1 and TRBJ2-5, with TRBD2 matching 9 bases. V dropped 6 bases and J dropped 5; count of bases not matched to a gene: 6. Germline V gene data show CDR1 as KGHDR and CDR2 as SFDVKD. This CDR3 contains 14 residues. As DNA, the CDR3 is TGTGCCACCAGTATTGCGGGAGGGTCGGAGACCCAGTACTTC. Translating gives CATSIAGGSETQYF.

Only a few counts were recorded for this clonotype. This rearrangement joins TRBV3-1 to TRBJ2-6; 7 positions agree with TRBD1. V was clipped by 4 bases and J by 0 bases; unmatched bases: 12. Germline values: CDR1 LGHDT, CDR2 YNNKEL (reference sequence). This CDR3 comprises 19 residues. This chain's CDR3 is CASSPGRGQIYSGANVLTF. The CDR3 DNA reads as TGTGCCAGCAGCCCAGGCCGGGGACAGATCTACTCTGGGGCCAACGTCCTGACTTTC. Based on the CDR3 plus reference TRBV3-1 and TRBJ2-6, the full variable domain is DTAVSQTPKYLVTQMGNDKSIKCEQNLGHDTMYWYKQDSKKFLKIMFSYNNKELIINETVPNRFSPKSPDKAHLNLHINSLELGDSAVYFCASSPGRGQIYSGANVLTFGAGSRLTVL.